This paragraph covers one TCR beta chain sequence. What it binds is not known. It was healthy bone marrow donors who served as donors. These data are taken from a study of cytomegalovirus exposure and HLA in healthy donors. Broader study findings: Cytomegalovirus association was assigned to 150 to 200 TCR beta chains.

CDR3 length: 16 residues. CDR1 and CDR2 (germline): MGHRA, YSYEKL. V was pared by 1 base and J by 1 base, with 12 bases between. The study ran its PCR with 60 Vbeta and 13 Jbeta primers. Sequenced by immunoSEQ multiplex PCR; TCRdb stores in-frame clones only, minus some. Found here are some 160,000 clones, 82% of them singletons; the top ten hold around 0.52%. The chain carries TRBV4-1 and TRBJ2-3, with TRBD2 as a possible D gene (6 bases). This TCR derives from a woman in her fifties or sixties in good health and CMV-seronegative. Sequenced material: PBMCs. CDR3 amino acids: CASSQVRDSGTDTQYF. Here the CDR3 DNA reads TGCGCCAGCAGCCAAGTCCGGGACTCCGGCACAGATACGCAGTATTTT.